This T cell receptor (beta chain) is from a study of T-cell memory formation after mild COVID-19. The wider study: Clusters of TCRs were largely donor specific.

TCRdb fed the 5' RACE reads into MiXCR, producing one record per CDR3 protein. The sample includes about 270,000 distinct CDR3 sequences, roughly a sixth seen only once; the top ten take 22%. The CDR3 has 16 amino acids. The germline V gene has CDR1 MNHEY and CDR2 SVGEGT. Trimming removed 6 bases from V and 8 bases from J; junction bases left unmatched: 10. Study-level findings and limits: Pre-infection memory showed some responding clones, and this suggested that cross-reactive memory joined. Shrinking CD4+ clones were chiefly CM and EM; CD8+ ones were chiefly EMRA.

Details on this clonotype: Its antigen is not identified.

Sequenced: PBMCs or a T cell subset sorted from them (not recorded which). This TCR was sampled from a young man who had mild COVID-19 (a few samples of this study predate the infection). Cell type and time point are not known. The chain uses TRBV6-2 or TRBV6-3 and TRBJ2-1; 13 nucleotides match TRBD2. CDR3 region: CASSSTGTSGAHEQFF. In DNA form, the CDR3 reads TGTGCCAGCAGCTCCACCGGGACTAGCGGGGCCCATGAGCAGTTCTTC.